The 16 T cell receptor beta chains below all came from one sample that was sequenced in a study of T cells in Graves' hyperthyroidism and ophthalmopathy. Amplification targeted TCR beta CDR3 regions from RNA transcripts. A first-round RT-PCR of the TCR CDR3 used the HTBI primer set. TCRdb reprocessed the multiplex PCR reads via MiXCR and lists one record per CDR3 protein. In the table there are roughly 510,000 distinct CDR3 sequences, approximately 48% of which are singletons. Specimen: peripheral blood or thyroid tissue (not recorded which). The source of these receptors is an adult woman with Graves' disease, either hyperthyroidism or ophthalmopathy (not recorded which).

A word on this clonotype: A much larger clone differs by one base, so this may be a read error. The chain uses TRBV5-1 and TRBJ1-4; D is unclear. Trimming pared 0 bases from V and 8 bases from J, leaving 11 bases between. Germline assignment: CDR1 SGHRS and CDR2 YFSETQ. The CDR3 length is 14 residues. CDR3 sequence: CASSLGTDGEKLFF. Here the CDR3 DNA reads TGCGCCAGCAGCTTGGGTACGGATGGGGAAAAACTGTTTTTT.

This clonotype has a count of ten or more. This chain joins TRBV27 and TRBJ2-5; either TRBD1 or TRBD2 may supply D (5 bases each). Trimming stripped 5 bases from V and 5 bases from J, with 18 bases between. Germline-derived CDR1 and CDR2 are MNHEY and SMNVEV (reference sequence). CDR3 length: 15 amino acids. Here the CDR3 DNA reads TGTGCCAGCAGTCCACGCCTTGGGGGAGACGAGACCCAGTACTTC. This sequence encodes CASSPRLGGDETQYF.

There are many counts of this clonotype. V usage is TRBV7-2 and J usage is TRBJ1-3; D not resolved. This CDR3 region has 15 residues. CDR1 SGHTA and CDR2 FQGNSA come from the germline V gene. V dropped 0 bases and J dropped 2 bases, with 8 bases sitting between them. CDR3 in DNA: TGTGCCAGCAGCTTAGCTACAGTGCCTGGAAACACCATATATTTT. Encoded protein: CASSLATVPGNTIYF.

Concerning this clonotype: This sequence may be a read error, since a much larger clone differs from it by one base. The chain links TRBV6-5 to TRBJ1-2; D is undetermined. The CDR3 sequence is 13 residues long. CDR1 and CDR2 from the germline V gene are MNHEY and SVGAGI. The CDR3 coding sequence is TGTGTCAGCAGTAACCTGAACCCTTATGGCTACACCTTC. Its translation: CVSSNLNPYGYTF.

V usage is TRBV7-2 and J usage is TRBJ2-7; 11 nucleotides line up with TRBD2. V gave up 5 bases and J gave up 9 bases; unmatched junction bases: 9. CDR1 SGHTA and CDR2 FQGNSA come from the germline V gene. This CDR3 has 14 residues. The CDR3 spells CASSPRTSGLGQYF. Here the CDR3 DNA reads TGTGCCAGCAGCCCCAGGACTAGCGGGCTTGGGCAGTACTTC.

This clonotype was observed a handful of times. The chain employs TRBV12-3 or TRBV12-4 and TRBJ1-5; TRBD1 matches 8 bases. This CDR3 contains 14 residues. The V and J ends lost 5 bases and 6 bases, in that order; junction bases with no gene match: 6. The CDR3 sequence is CASSPGTGLQPQHF. CDR3 in DNA: TGTGCCAGCAGTCCTGGGACAGGCCTTCAGCCCCAGCATTTT.

The chain couples TRBV29-1 to TRBJ2-2, with D tentatively TRBD2 (5 bases). V shed 1 base and J shed 3 bases, with 9 bases lying between them. Germline CDR1 SQVTM, CDR2 ANQGSEA. This CDR3 is 14 amino acids long. CDR3 residues: CSVEVGAHTGELFF. CDR3 DNA sequence: TGCAGCGTTGAAGTGGGAGCGCACACCGGGGAGCTGTTTTTT.

This clonotype was counted at least ten times. The chain combines TRBV5-6 with TRBJ2-7; 7 nucleotides agree with TRBD2. V shed 3 bases, J shed 2 bases, and the junction held 2 bases outside the gene matches. CDR3 length equals 13 residues. The germline V gene has CDR1 SGHDT and CDR2 YYEEEE. CDR3 sequence: CASSSSGPYEQYF. For the CDR3, the DNA is TGTGCCAGCAGCTCTAGCGGCCCCTACGAGCAGTACTTC. Full variable domain (rest looked up from reference TRBV5-6 and TRBJ2-7): DAGVTQSPTHLIKTRGQQVTLRCSPKSGHDTVSWYQQALGQGPQFIFQYYEEEERQRGNFPDRFSGHQFPNYSSELNVNALLLGDSALYLCASSSSGPYEQYFGPGTRLTVT.

The genes are TRBV11-2 and TRBJ2-6, with 7 bases identical to TRBD1. This CDR3 has 15 residues. V lost 7 bases, J lost 1 base, and 4 bases stayed unmatched. In germline, CDR1 is SGHAT, CDR2 FQNNGV. CDR3 residues: CASNNRGSGANVLTF. CDR3 DNA sequence: TGTGCCAGCAATAACAGGGGTTCTGGGGCCAACGTCCTGACTTTC.

This clonotype was recorded many times. The chain carries TRBV7-6 and TRBJ2-5; tentatively, D is TRBD2 (5 bases). V lost 5 bases and J lost 2, with 9 bases in between. CDR3 length equals 13 residues. The germline V gene encodes CDR1 SGHVS and CDR2 FNYEAQ. In nucleotides, the CDR3 is TGTGCCAGCAGCGTCGGACTGCAAGAGACCCAGTACTTC. It is translated as CASSVGLQETQYF.

J is TRBJ2-7 and V is TRBV19; D tentatively fits TRBD1 or TRBD2 (6 bases each). Between the trimmed V and J ends, which lost 8 bases and 2 bases, there was a span of 19 bases. The length of the CDR3 is 15 residues. Germline lookup yields CDR1 LNHDA and CDR2 SQIVND (reference sequence). CDR3 in amino acids: CASATTGTSAYEQYF. Written as DNA, the CDR3 is TGTGCCAGTGCCACTACAGGGACTTCGGCCTACGAGCAGTACTTC.

This chain connects TRBV7-3 to TRBJ2-1; 9 nucleotides agree with TRBD1. The CDR3 runs 13 residues. V trimming: 5 bases; J trimming: 10 bases; junction bases outside the gene matches: 6. From germline, CDR1 is SGHTA and CDR2 FQGTGA. The CDR3 protein is CASSEVGQGEQFF. In DNA, the CDR3 is TGTGCCAGCAGCGAAGTCGGACAGGGGGAGCAGTTCTTC.

This chain joins TRBV7-2 and TRBJ1-4; tentative D call: TRBD1 (6 bases). V shed 1 base and J shed 7 bases, with 13 bases lying between them. Looked up from germline, CDR1 is SGHTA and CDR2 is FQGNSA. The CDR3 is 15 residues long. The CDR3 nucleotides read TGTGCCAGCAGCTTAGGTGGGGGGCGCGGTGAAAAACTGTTTTTT. Residues: CASSLGGGRGEKLFF.

The chain combines TRBV11-2 with TRBJ1-6, with TRBD1 matching 11 bases. Trimming at V came to 4 bases and at J to 6 bases, leaving 5 bases not matched to a gene. The CDR3 loop spans 16 amino acids. CDR1 and CDR2 (germline): SGHAT, FQNNGV. The CDR3 nucleotides are TGTGCCAGCAGCTCACGGGACAGGGGGTTTAATTCACCCCTCCACTTT. Amino acids: CASSSRDRGFNSPLHF.

This clonotype was observed at least ten times. V is TRBV19 and J is TRBJ1-1; TRBD1 might be the D (5 bases). The germline V and J ends were trimmed by 9 bases and 0 bases, with 14 bases remaining between them. CDR3 length: 14 residues. Germline CDR1 and CDR2: LNHDA and SQIVND (reference sequence). CDR3 region: CARGFRGMNTEAFF. Written as DNA, the CDR3 is TGTGCCAGGGGTTTTCGGGGGATGAACACTGAAGCTTTCTTT.

The chain carries TRBV11-2 and TRBJ2-7; weak D call: TRBD1 (6 bases). The DNA end is a closer match to TRBJ2-5, so the J assignment may be wrong. Germline lookup yields CDR1 SGHAT and CDR2 FQNNGV. The CDR3 is 13 amino acids. In DNA form, the CDR3 reads TGTGCCAGCAGCTCCTACAGGGTAGAGACCCAGTACTTC. This gives the protein CASSSYRVETQYF.